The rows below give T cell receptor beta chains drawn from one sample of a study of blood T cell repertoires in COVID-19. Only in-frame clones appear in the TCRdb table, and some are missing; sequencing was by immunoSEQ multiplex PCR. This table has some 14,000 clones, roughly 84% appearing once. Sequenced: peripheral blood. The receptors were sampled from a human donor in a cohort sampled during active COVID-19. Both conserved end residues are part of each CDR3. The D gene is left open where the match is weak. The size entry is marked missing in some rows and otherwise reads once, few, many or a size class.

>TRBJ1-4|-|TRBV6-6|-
TGTGCCAGCAGTTACGAAAGGGGATCTAATGAAAAACTGTTTTTT
CASSYERGSNEKLFF
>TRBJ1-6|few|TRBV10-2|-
TGCGCCAGCAGCTACCGGGATGGGATTAATTCACCCCTCCACTTT
CASSYRDGINSPLHF
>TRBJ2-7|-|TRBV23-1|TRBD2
TGCGCCAGCAGTCAATCGACTAGCGGGAGATCCGAGCAGTACTTC
CASSQSTSGRSEQYF
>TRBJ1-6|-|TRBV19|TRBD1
TGTGCCAGTAGACATCAGGGGGGAAATTCACCCCTCCACTTT
CASRHQGGNSPLHF
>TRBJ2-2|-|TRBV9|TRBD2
TGTGCCAGCAGCGTTAAATGGGGGGGAGCGAACACCGGGGAGCTGTTTTTT
CASSVKWGGANTGELFF
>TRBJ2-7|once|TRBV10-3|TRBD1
TGTGCCATCAGTGCCGACAGGGAGCACTCCTACGAGCAGTACTTC
CAISADREHSYEQYF
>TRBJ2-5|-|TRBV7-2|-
TGTGCCAGCAGCTTAGGAGGGCAGCTCCAAGAGACCCAGTACTTC
CASSLGGQLQETQYF
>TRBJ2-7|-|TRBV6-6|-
TGTGCCAGCAGTCCCCCGACTAGAGAGACCTACGAGCAGTACTTC
CASSPPTRETYEQYF
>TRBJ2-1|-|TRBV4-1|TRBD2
TGCGCCAGCAGCCAGTCCGATAGCGGGAACTACAATGAGCAGTTCTTC
CASSQSDSGNYNEQFF
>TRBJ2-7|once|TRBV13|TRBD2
TGTGCCAGCAGCTTAGGGCTAGCGGGGGGCCTCCAGTCCTACGAGCAGTACTTC
CASSLGLAGGLQSYEQYF
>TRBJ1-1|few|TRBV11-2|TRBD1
TGTGCCAGCAGCTTAGACCGGGACAGGGAAGCTTTCTTT
CASSLDRDREAFF
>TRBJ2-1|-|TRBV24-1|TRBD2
TGTGCCACCAGTGATTTACATACGGGAGGGAGGAATGAGCAGTTCTTC
CATSDLHTGGRNEQFF
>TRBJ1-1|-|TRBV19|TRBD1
TGTGCCAGTAGTATAACCCCCTCCTGGACAGGGAGGACTGAAGCTTTCTTT
CASSITPSWTGRTEAFF
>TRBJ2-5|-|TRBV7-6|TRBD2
TGTGCCAGCAGCTTAGCGGGGACTAGCGGGGCTCCGACCCAGTACTTC
CASSLAGTSGAPTQYF
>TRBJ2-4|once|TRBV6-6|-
TGTGCCAGCAGTTACACCGAGGGGGTTACGCACATTCAGTACTTC
CASSYTEGVTHIQYF
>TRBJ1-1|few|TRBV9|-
TGTGCCAGCAGCGTATATGAGGTACCAACTATGAACACTGAAGCTTTCTTT
CASSVYEVPTMNTEAFF
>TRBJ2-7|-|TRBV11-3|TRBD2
TGTGCCAGCAGCCCACTAGCGGAGGGAACCTACGAGCAGTACTTC
CASSPLAEGTYEQYF
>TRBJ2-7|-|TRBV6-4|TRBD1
TGTGCCAGGCGGAAGGACGAACAGGGGGCCTACGAGCAGTACTTC
CARRKDEQGAYEQYF
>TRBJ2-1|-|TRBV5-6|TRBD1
TGTGCCAGCAGGGGAGACAGGGGAAGGTCCAATGAGCAGTTCTTC
CASRGDRGRSNEQFF
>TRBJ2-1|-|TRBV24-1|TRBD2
TGTGCCACCAGCGACCCCGGGACTAGCGGATACAATGAGCAGTTCTTC
CATSDPGTSGYNEQFF
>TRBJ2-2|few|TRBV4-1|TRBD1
TGCGCCAGCAGCCAAGGACAGGGGGCCTTCACCGGGGAGCTGTTTTTT
CASSQGQGAFTGELFF
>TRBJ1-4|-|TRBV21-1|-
TGTGCCAGCAGCTCCCGGGACAGCAAGATGGCCGGTGAAAAACTGTTTTTT
CASSSRDSKMAGEKLFF
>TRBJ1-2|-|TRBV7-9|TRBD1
TGTGCCAGCAGCCATCCGACAGGGGGCTATGGCTACACCTTC
CASSHPTGGYGYTF
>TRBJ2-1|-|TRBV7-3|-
TGTGCCAGCAGCCCCCGCTTAGCGGAGGGTTCCAATGAGCAGTTCTTC
CASSPRLAEGSNEQFF
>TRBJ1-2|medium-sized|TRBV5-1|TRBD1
TGCGCCAGCAGCTTGGACAGGGGGGCGGTCAATGGCTACACCTTC
CASSLDRGAVNGYTF
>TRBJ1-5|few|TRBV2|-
TGTGCCAGCAGTGTGGGGCAGAACAATCAGCCCCAGCATTTT
CASSVGQNNQPQHF
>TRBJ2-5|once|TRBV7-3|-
TGTGCCAGCAGCTCATCTCCGGGATTCCGGGAGACCCAGTACTTC
CASSSSPGFRETQYF
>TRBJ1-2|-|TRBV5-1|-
TGCGCCAGCAAGGGAGAAACTAACTATGGCTACACCTTC
CASKGETNYGYTF
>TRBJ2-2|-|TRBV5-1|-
TGCGCCAGCAGCTTGGCCCCCTCGAACACCGGGGAGCTGTTTTTT
CASSLAPSNTGELFF
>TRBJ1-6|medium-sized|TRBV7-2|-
TGTGCCAGCAGCTTAGCGCTTGGGGAGGGTTCACCCCTCCACTTT
CASSLALGEGSPLHF
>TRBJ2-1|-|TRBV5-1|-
TGCGCCAGCAGCTTGGACCGCGGGGGCGGGGAGGCCCCTACCCACAATGAGCAGTTCTTC
CASSLDRGGGEAPTHNEQFF
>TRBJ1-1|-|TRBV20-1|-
TGCAGTGCTAGTCAGGGTCGTGGCACTGAAGCTTTCTTT
CSASQGRGTEAFF
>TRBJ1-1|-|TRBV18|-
TGTGCCAGCTCAGCAGCACCGGGGAACACTGAAGCTTTCTTT
CASSAAPGNTEAFF
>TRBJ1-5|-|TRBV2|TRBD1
TGTGCCAGCAGTGGGACAGGGCGTAGCAATCAGCCCCAGCATTTT
CASSGTGRSNQPQHF
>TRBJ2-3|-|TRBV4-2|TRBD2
TGTGCCAGCAGCCATAGGCTAGCGGGAGGTGGTGCAGATACGCAGTATTTT
CASSHRLAGGGADTQYF
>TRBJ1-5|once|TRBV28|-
TGTGCCAGCAGGGGACAAACTAGCAATCAGCCCCAGCATTTT
CASRGQTSNQPQHF
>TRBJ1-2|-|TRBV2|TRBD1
TGTGCCAGCAGGGGGACAGCTAACTATGGCTACACCTTC
CASRGTANYGYTF
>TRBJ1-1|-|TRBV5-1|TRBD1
TGCGCCAGCTCCCAAATACAGGGGGCGAACACTGAAGCTTTCTTT
CASSQIQGANTEAFF
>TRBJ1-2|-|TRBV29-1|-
TGCAGCGTTGTAGCTAACTATGGCTACACCTTC
CSVVANYGYTF
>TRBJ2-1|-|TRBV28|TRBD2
TGTGCCAGCAGGGGGAGGGGCAGCTCCTACAATGAGCAGTTCTTC
CASRGRGSSYNEQFF
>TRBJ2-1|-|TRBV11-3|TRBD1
TGTGCCAGCAGCTATGGGACAGGGGGCAATGAGCAGTTCTTC
CASSYGTGGNEQFF
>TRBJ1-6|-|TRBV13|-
TGTGCCAGCAGCTTAACCCCGAGAGGGTCACCCCTCCACTTT
CASSLTPRGSPLHF
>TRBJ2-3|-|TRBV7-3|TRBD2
TGTGCCAGCAGCCGGGAGGGGAAAGGGGCAGATACGCAGTATTTT
CASSREGKGADTQYF
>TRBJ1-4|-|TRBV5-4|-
TGTGCCAGCAGCTTGGGGGGCTTGGCTAATGAAAAACTGTTTTTT
CASSLGGLANEKLFF
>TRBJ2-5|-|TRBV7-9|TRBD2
TGTGCCAGCAGCTTAAGGGCTAGCGGGACCCAAGAGACCCAGTACTTC
CASSLRASGTQETQYF
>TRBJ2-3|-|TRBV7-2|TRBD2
TGTGCCAGCAGCTTATACACTAGCGGACACACAGATACGCAGTATTTT
CASSLYTSGHTDTQYF
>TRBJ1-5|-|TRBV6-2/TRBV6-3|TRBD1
TGTGCCAGCAGTTACCACAAGACAGGGACCCTGCCGGAGGCCCAGCATTTT
CASSYHKTGTLPEAQHF
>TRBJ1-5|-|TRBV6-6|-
TGTGCCAGCGTACAGGGAAGGGCGAGCAATCAGCCCCAGCATTTT
CASVQGRASNQPQHF
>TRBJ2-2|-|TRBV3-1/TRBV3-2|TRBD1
TGTGCCAGCAGGCAAGCCGCAGGGGGCGCAAACACCGGGGAGCTGTTTTTT
CASRQAAGGANTGELFF
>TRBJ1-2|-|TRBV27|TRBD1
TGTGCCAGCAGTCCTTACCGACAGGGGGCTTTTGGCTACACCTTC
CASSPYRQGAFGYTF